The 8 T cell receptor beta chains below all came from one sample that was sequenced in a study of blood T cell repertoires in COVID-19. TCRdb's table, derived via immunoSEQ multiplex PCR, lists solely in-frame clones and lacks some. The sample lists a few hundred thousand clones; approximately 89% were seen once. Sequenced material: PBMCs or T cells enriched from blood (not recorded which). These receptors all come from a man in his forties in a cohort exposed to, infected with or recovered from COVID-19 (not recorded which).

This chain links TRBV9 with TRBJ1-2, with D unclear. The germline gives CDR1 SGDLS, CDR2 YYNGEE. Trimming pared 4 bases from V and 1 base from J, leaving 14 bases between. This CDR3 contains 15 residues. The CDR3 spells CASSPEGSLNYGYTF. CDR3 nucleotide sequence: TGTGCCAGCAGCCCGGAGGGTAGTCTTAACTATGGCTACACCTTC. Drawing the rest from reference TRBV9 and TRBJ1-2, the complete variable domain is DSGVTQTPKHLITATGQRVTLRCSPRSGDLSVYWYQQSLDQGLQFLIQYYNGEERAKGNILERFSAQQFPDLHSELNLSSLELGDSALYFCASSPEGSLNYGYTFGSGTRLTVV.

The J gene is TRBJ2-2, the V gene TRBV6-5, with D unresolved. V dropped 6 bases and J dropped 5 bases, with 10 bases sitting between them. CDR3 length equals 13 residues. Germline V lookup: CDR1 MNHEY, CDR2 SVGAGI. In DNA form, the CDR3 reads TGTGCCAGCAGCGCGGTGTGGACCGGGGAGCTGTTTTTT. It translates to CASSAVWTGELFF.

The chain is built from TRBV20-1 and TRBJ2-3; 8 nucleotides line up with TRBD2. V lost 3 bases to trimming and J lost 4 bases; unmatched junction nucleotides: 9. Germline lookup yields CDR1 DFQATT and CDR2 SNEGSKA (reference sequence). The CDR3 sequence is 15 residues long. The CDR3 reads CSASWAGGDSDTQYF. CDR3 in DNA: TGCAGTGCTAGTTGGGCGGGAGGTGATTCAGATACGCAGTATTTT.

The chain recombines TRBV7-2 with TRBJ2-1; D may be TRBD2 (6 bases). This CDR3 contains 15 residues. The V end was cut by 4 bases, the J end by 0 bases, with 10 bases between. The germline CDR1 and CDR2 sequences are SGHTA and FQGNSA. CDR3 in DNA: TGTGCCAGCAGCTCCCGGGGGAGCTCCTACAATGAGCAGTTCTTC. Translating it yields CASSSRGSSYNEQFF.

The rearrangement uses TRBV10-2 and TRBJ2-2; D unclear. Trimming took 4 bases from V and 1 from J, leaving 7 bases between them. There are 14 residues in the CDR3. Germline CDR1 reads WSHSY; CDR2 reads SAAADI. The CDR3 loop reads CASSVIGNTGELFF. CDR3 in DNA: TGCGCCAGCAGTGTCATCGGGAACACCGGGGAGCTGTTTTTT.

The count of this clone is one. Compared with germline, one end of the junction differs, possibly owing to a read error. The genes are TRBV10-3 and TRBJ1-5; 8 bases are shared with TRBD1. Per germline, CDR1 ENHRY and CDR2 SYGVKD. This CDR3 is 13 amino acids long. This chain's CDR3 is CAITETGDQPQHF. The DNA for the CDR3 is TGTGCCATCACTGAGACAGGGGATCAGCCCCAGCATTTT.

This chain joins TRBV2 and TRBJ2-3; D perhaps matches TRBD2 (6 bases). CDR3 length: 13 residues. Trimming removed 7 bases at V and 4 bases at J, with 12 bases between. Germline CDR1 and CDR2: SNHLY and FYNNEI. In DNA form, the CDR3 reads TGTGCCAGCACGGGAGCAACTTCAGATACGCAGTATTTT. It codes for CASTGATSDTQYF.

This clone was detected only once. The chain links TRBV14 to TRBJ2-2; D remains unclear. This CDR3 has 15 residues. CDR1 is SGHDN and CDR2 is FVKESK in the germline V gene. Between the trimmed V and J ends, which lost 1 base and 3 bases, there was a span of 9 bases. CDR3 coding DNA: TGTGCCAGCAGCCAAGGTTCAGTGTACACCGGGGAGCTGTTTTTT. Protein: CASSQGSVYTGELFF.